This T cell receptor beta chain stems from a study of blood T cell repertoires in COVID-19. The data were produced by immunoSEQ multiplex PCR, yet TCRdb's version contains in-frame clones alone and is incomplete. This sample yields around 120,000 clones, of which nearly 90% are seen a single time; more than 3% belongs to the top ten. V lost 4 bases to trimming and J lost 4 bases, with 28 bases between them. The CDR3 loop spans 19 amino acids. CDR1 and CDR2 (germline): SEHNR, FQNEAQ (reference sequence). The sequence derives from a woman aged 55-69 years with COVID-19, enrolled during active disease. V usage is TRBV7-9 and J usage is TRBJ1-2; D may be TRBD1 (6 bases). Sequenced material: peripheral blood. The CDR3 sequence is CASSYEGYKRGQILYGYTF. The CDR3, as DNA: TGTGCCAGCAGCTACGAAGGATACAAAAGGGGACAAATTCTCTATGGCTACACCTTC. The complete variable domain, with remaining parts taken from reference TRBV7-9 and TRBJ1-2, reads DTGVSQNPRHKITKRGQNVTFRCDPISEHNRLYWYRQTLGQGPEFLTYFQNEAQLEKSRLLSDRFSAERPKGSFSTLEIQRTEQGDSAMYLCASSYEGYKRGQILYGYTFGSGTRLTVV.